This T cell receptor (beta chain) comes out of a study of blood T cell repertoires in COVID-19 (dated by TCRdb to 2018 to 2021). With respect to the entire study: Samples from collaborators originated in the United States, Italy and Spain and spanned both the acute and convalescent phases of COVID-19. The material from the prospective study consisted of cDNA or gDNA derived from T cells, B-cell-depleted T cells, or PBMCs. The samples were drawn from two sources: the first 160 participants of the ongoing ImmuneRACE study, and 1,254 subjects contributed by 6 global collaborators. Deeply sampled blood TCRbeta repertoires from subjects exposed to, actively infected with, or recovered from COVID-19 were included in the dataset. The repertoires were released in a freely available public database meant as a resource for research on the immune response to SARS-CoV-2. Nearly every sample came with metadata listing a de-identified subject ID, COVID-19 status, age in years and sex. HLA class I and class II types, where available, came from metadata supplied by the sample provider rather than from assay-based typing. Overall results and qualifications from the work: Clinical and demographic metadata were provided uncurated, with the amount varying by source and participant.

The CDR3 has 17 amino acids, counting the end cysteine and phenylalanine. Only the CDR3 DNA is retained, 51 bases long and in frame from the first base. Relative to germline, V is missing 4 bases and J is missing 5 bases, with 7 bases of the junction outside any gene match. The germline V gene (reference sequence) yields LGHDT for CDR1 and YNNKEL for CDR2. TCRbeta CDR3 regions were amplified from genomic DNA by means of the immunoSEQ Assay, a bias-controlled multiplex PCR. The authors' analysis ran thus. The number of nucleated cells in each sample was estimated by amplification of reference gene primers within the assay. To quantify the absolute abundance of each unique TCRbeta CDR3 rearrangement, sequence reads were collapsed and filtered. Productive Simpson clonality was computed per sample as the square root of Simpson's diversity index over productive rearrangements. The clones in this table, taken by TCRdb from immuneACCESS, are in-frame only. Not every clone is retained; where verified, under half of the shortfall comes from an unresolved V gene, and the cause of the rest is unknown. Clone size and the V and J calls come from that table; the DNA yielded D and trimming. In this sample the table shows more than 45,000 clones, more than 90% of which occur a single time. The ten largest clonotypes hold roughly 10% of the sample.

Details on this clone: The target of this receptor is not known. The record has no base qualities; no much larger clone is one base away.

The collaborating institutions used their own protocols to collect whole blood in K2EDTA tubes. For TCRbeta analysis, collaborators shipped samples as frozen whole blood, isolated PBMCs, or DNA extracted from either of those sample types. The clonotype originates from a woman older than 75 with acute or convalescent COVID-19. The chain links TRBV3-1 (or the pseudogene TRBV3-2) with TRBJ2-1, with 14 bases aligning to TRBD2. Sequencing was carried out using peripheral blood. For the CDR3, the sequence is CASSPPGTSGSNNEQFF. The sequence in DNA is TGTGCCAGCAGCCCACCCGGGACTAGCGGGAGTAACAATGAGCAGTTCTTC.